This T cell receptor beta chain stems from a study of T cells in pancreatic ductal adenocarcinoma. No neoadjuvant therapy was given to the selected pancreatic ductal adenocarcinoma patients before their surgery. Assay: immunoSEQ multiplex PCR; the TCRdb copy retains only in-frame clones and omits some. The sample contains over 85,000 clones, roughly 95% of which appear only once. Notes on the study in general: Compared with tumor, blood showed more total productive templates and roughly 8-fold more clonotypes. Blood clonality (roughly 0.073) did not differ significantly from tumor (around 0.1).

Trimming cost V 0 bases and J 4 bases, with 13 bases left between them. The CDR3 consists of 15 residues. Looked up from germline, CDR1 is SGDLS and CDR2 is YYNGEE. Comments on this clone: Its antigen is as yet unknown.

The source material was PBMCs. This chain connects TRBV9 to TRBJ2-5; D possibly corresponds to TRBD2 (5 bases). The source is a human donor with pancreatic ductal adenocarcinoma. DNA of the CDR3: TGTGCCAGCAGCGTAGGAGGGAGTGTGGGAGAGACCCAGTACTTC. Residues: CASSVGGSVGETQYF.